This T cell receptor (beta chain) was captured in a study of T cells expressing NK-cell markers. Findings and caveats of the study: These clonotypes also led the CD3+CD56-NKG2C+ fraction in several donors.

Turning to this clonotype: Its antigen remains unidentified.

TCRdb reanalyzed the 5' RACE reads and collapses them to one entry per CDR3 protein, without DNA. The ten top clones account for roughly 12%, within a sample of over 120,000 distinct CDR3 sequences. The CDR3 totals 14 residues. Germline V gives CDR1 MNHEY, CDR2 SMNVEV (reference sequence). This TCR came from a man between 18 and 29 years old in good health. The chain combines TRBV27 with TRBJ1-1; TCRdb's assignment of TRBD1 cannot be checked, as there is no DNA. The sequencing sample was made of blood T cells: a sorted CD56 or NKG2C T cell subset, CD4+ or CD8+ T cells, or bulk PBMC T cells (not recorded which). CDR3 sequence: CASSLSHRGTEAFF.